The rows below give T cell receptor beta chains drawn from one sample of a study of blood T cell repertoires in COVID-19. Method: immunoSEQ multiplex PCR; TCRdb's copy keeps in-frame clones and lacks some. The table includes more than 120,000 clones, approximately 87% detected once. What was sequenced was peripheral blood. The receptors come from a woman aged 45 to 65 with active or convalescent COVID-19. Each CDR3 is given with its conserved first and last residue. D genes are given only for firm matches. Expanded clones are given a class, and other clones once, few, many or no size at all.

size: .
D: TRBD1
V: TRBV18
J: TRBJ1-2
DNA: TGTGCCAGCTCACCCGATGGGACAGGGGGCTTTGGCTACACCTTC
CDR3: CASSPDGTGGFGYTF

size: .
D: .
V: TRBV28
J: TRBJ2-7
DNA: TGTGCCAGCAGTACCTCGGGGACTGTTTACGAGCAGTACTTC
CDR3: CASSTSGTVYEQYF

size: .
D: TRBD1
V: TRBV5-1
J: TRBJ1-2
DNA: TGCGCCAGCAGCTTACAGGGGGCGGACGGCTACACCTTC
CDR3: CASSLQGADGYTF

size: .
D: .
V: TRBV7-8
J: TRBJ1-1
DNA: TGTGCCAGCAGCTTAAAATATCGCCAGGGCATGAACACTGAAGCTTTCTTT
CDR3: CASSLKYRQGMNTEAFF

size: .
D: TRBD2
V: TRBV18
J: TRBJ2-3
DNA: TGTGCCAGCTCCATAGCGGGAGGGCCGGCAGATACGCAGTATTTT
CDR3: CASSIAGGPADTQYF

size: .
D: .
V: TRBV3-1/TRBV3-2
J: TRBJ2-3
DNA: TGTGCCAGCAGCCAAGACGCTAGCTATACAGGCACAGATACGCAGTATTTT
CDR3: CASSQDASYTGTDTQYF

size: .
D: .
V: TRBV5-6
J: TRBJ2-2
DNA: TGTGCCAGCAGCCCCCGTAAGAGTTTATCCACCGGGGAGCTGTTTTTT
CDR3: CASSPRKSLSTGELFF

size: .
D: TRBD2
V: TRBV3-1/TRBV3-2
J: TRBJ2-5
DNA: TGTGCCAGCAGCCAGGCTAGCGGGGGGGCCACCCAGTACTTC
CDR3: CASSQASGGATQYF

size: .
D: .
V: TRBV18
J: TRBJ2-7
DNA: TGTGCCAGCTCACCTTACGAACTTACAGGGAAGGCGGGCGAGCAGTACTTC
CDR3: CASSPYELTGKAGEQYF

size: .
D: TRBD2
V: TRBV28
J: TRBJ2-1
DNA: TGTGCCAGCAGTCTATTGGCCCTCCCGGGACTAGCGGTTTACAATGAGCAGTTCTTC
CDR3: CASSLLALPGLAVYNEQFF

size: .
D: .
V: TRBV4-3
J: TRBJ1-3
DNA: TGCGCCAGCAGCCGGGGGGTTCAGGGCTCTGGAAACACCATATATTTT
CDR3: CASSRGVQGSGNTIYF

size: .
D: TRBD1
V: TRBV4-1
J: TRBJ1-1
DNA: TGCGCCAGCAGCCAAGCGCGGACAGGGATCAACACTGAAGCTTTCTTT
CDR3: CASSQARTGINTEAFF

size: .
D: TRBD1
V: TRBV6-4
J: TRBJ1-1
DNA: TGTGCCAGCAGTGACTTTGACAGGGGGTTAGGGGGGAACACTGAAGCTTTCTTT
CDR3: CASSDFDRGLGGNTEAFF

size: .
D: TRBD2
V: TRBV2
J: TRBJ2-1
DNA: TGTGCCAGCAGTGAGGGGACTAGCGGGGGGTACAATGAGCAGTTCTTC
CDR3: CASSEGTSGGYNEQFF

size: .
D: .
V: TRBV5-1
J: TRBJ2-7
DNA: TGCGCCAGCAGCACGACAGGATTCCCCTACGAGCAGTACTTC
CDR3: CASSTTGFPYEQYF

size: .
D: TRBD1
V: TRBV15
J: TRBJ1-1
DNA: TGTGCCACCAGCAGAGACGGACAGGGGTTGACTGAAGCTTTCTTT
CDR3: CATSRDGQGLTEAFF

size: .
D: .
V: TRBV5-6
J: TRBJ1-5
DNA: TGTGCCAGCAGCAAGCAAACAGGCCGCAATCAGCCCCAGCATTTT
CDR3: CASSKQTGRNQPQHF

size: .
D: TRBD1
V: TRBV6-2/TRBV6-3
J: TRBJ1-5
DNA: TGTGCCAGCAGTACGATCGGGACAGGGGGTAGCAATCAGCCCCAGCATTTT
CDR3: CASSTIGTGGSNQPQHF

size: once
D: TRBD1
V: TRBV30
J: TRBJ1-4
DNA: TGTGCCTGGAGACAGGGGGTGGGGCATGAAAAACTGTTTTTT
CDR3: CAWRQGVGHEKLFF

size: .
D: TRBD2
V: TRBV3-1/TRBV3-2
J: TRBJ2-1
DNA: TGTGCCAGCAGCCCGGGACTAGCGGGACACAATGAGCAGTTCTTC
CDR3: CASSPGLAGHNEQFF

size: .
D: .
V: TRBV20-1
J: TRBJ2-1
DNA: TGCAGTGCTCTGAGGAGCAATGAGCAGTTCTTC
CDR3: CSALRSNEQFF

size: .
D: .
V: TRBV6-5
J: TRBJ1-1
DNA: TGTGCCAGCAGTTACTCTATGCAGGGTATGAACACTGAAGCTTTCTTT
CDR3: CASSYSMQGMNTEAFF

size: .
D: .
V: TRBV29-1
J: TRBJ1-1
DNA: TGCAGCGCTGACCGGGGTACCCTTAAGGGCACTGAAGCTTTCTTT
CDR3: CSADRGTLKGTEAFF

size: once
D: TRBD1
V: TRBV25-1
J: TRBJ2-7
DNA: TGTGCCAGCAGTGACATGGGACAGGGGTTCTACGAGCAGTACTTC
CDR3: CASSDMGQGFYEQYF

size: .
D: TRBD1
V: TRBV10-2
J: TRBJ1-2
DNA: TGCGCCAGCAGTGAGGGGCCCCCGGGACAGGTGGGCTATGGCTACACCTTC
CDR3: CASSEGPPGQVGYGYTF

size: few
D: TRBD1
V: TRBV30
J: TRBJ1-6
DNA: TGTGCCTGGAGCGCGGGACAGGGAAAGCCCCCTCACTTT
CDR3: CAWSAGQGKPPHF

size: .
D: .
V: TRBV6-1
J: TRBJ1-2
DNA: TGTGCCAGCAGTGAAGCCTATTACCCGCCTATCTATGGCTACACCTTC
CDR3: CASSEAYYPPIYGYTF

size: once
D: .
V: TRBV19
J: TRBJ1-5
DNA: TGTGCCAGTAGGACCCGGACAGCCCTCAATCAGCCCCAGCATTTT
CDR3: CASRTRTALNQPQHF

size: .
D: TRBD1
V: TRBV6-5
J: TRBJ2-5
DNA: TGTGCCAGTTCTACCGGGACAGGGAAGAAAGAGACCCAGTACTTC
CDR3: CASSTGTGKKETQYF

size: .
D: TRBD1
V: TRBV7-2
J: TRBJ2-7
DNA: TGTGCCAGCAGGACAGGGGGTAGAGGCGAGCAGTACTTC
CDR3: CASRTGGRGEQYF

size: .
D: .
V: TRBV5-4
J: TRBJ2-7
DNA: TGTGCCAGCAGCTTCGGCGGGACGAGCTCCTACGAGCAGTACTTC
CDR3: CASSFGGTSSYEQYF

size: .
D: TRBD2
V: TRBV5-4
J: TRBJ2-3
DNA: TGTGCCAGCAGAGAGGGGACTAGCGGTCTCACAGATACGCAGTATTTT
CDR3: CASREGTSGLTDTQYF

size: many
D: .
V: TRBV2
J: TRBJ2-6
DNA: TGTGCCAGCAGCTACGCACCGGGTGCTGGGGCCAACGTCCTGACTTTC
CDR3: CASSYAPGAGANVLTF

size: few
D: .
V: TRBV3-1/TRBV3-2
J: TRBJ1-6
DNA: TGTGCCAGCAGCCGTGGATCCTCGAGGAATTCACCCCTCCACTTT
CDR3: CASSRGSSRNSPLHF

size: .
D: .
V: TRBV5-1
J: TRBJ2-7
DNA: TGCGCCAGCAGCTTGGCGGGACAAGCCTACGAGCAGTACTTC
CDR3: CASSLAGQAYEQYF

size: .
D: TRBD1
V: TRBV7-7
J: TRBJ2-5
DNA: TGTGCTAGCAGCTACGGGACAGGTTTTCAAGAGACCCAGTACTTC
CDR3: CASSYGTGFQETQYF

size: .
D: TRBD1
V: TRBV30
J: TRBJ2-7
DNA: TGTGCCTGGGAACAACAGGGGTTTTTGGAGCAGTACTTC
CDR3: CAWEQQGFLEQYF

size: .
D: TRBD1
V: TRBV4-3
J: TRBJ1-1
DNA: TGCGCCAGCAGGCTGACAGGGAATACTGAAGCTTTCTTT
CDR3: CASRLTGNTEAFF

size: .
D: .
V: TRBV7-2
J: TRBJ1-4
DNA: TGTGCCAGCAGCCCCAACAGACAGAGTAATGAAAAACTGTTTTTT
CDR3: CASSPNRQSNEKLFF

size: .
D: .
V: TRBV27
J: TRBJ2-7
DNA: TGTGCCAGCAGTTTAGAGGGCCGGAACGAGCAGTACTTC
CDR3: CASSLEGRNEQYF

size: .
D: .
V: TRBV7-6
J: TRBJ2-2
DNA: TGTGCCAGCAGCTTATTTGCGGGGAGCGGGGAGCTGTTTTTT
CDR3: CASSLFAGSGELFF

size: few
D: TRBD2
V: TRBV7-6
J: TRBJ2-1
DNA: TGTGCCAGCAGCTTACTTGGGCTAGCGGAATACAATGAGCAGTTCTTC
CDR3: CASSLLGLAEYNEQFF

size: few
D: .
V: TRBV30
J: TRBJ1-6
DNA: TGTGCCTGGAGTGTAGATGGCAGGGAAGGTTCACCCCTCCACTTT
CDR3: CAWSVDGREGSPLHF